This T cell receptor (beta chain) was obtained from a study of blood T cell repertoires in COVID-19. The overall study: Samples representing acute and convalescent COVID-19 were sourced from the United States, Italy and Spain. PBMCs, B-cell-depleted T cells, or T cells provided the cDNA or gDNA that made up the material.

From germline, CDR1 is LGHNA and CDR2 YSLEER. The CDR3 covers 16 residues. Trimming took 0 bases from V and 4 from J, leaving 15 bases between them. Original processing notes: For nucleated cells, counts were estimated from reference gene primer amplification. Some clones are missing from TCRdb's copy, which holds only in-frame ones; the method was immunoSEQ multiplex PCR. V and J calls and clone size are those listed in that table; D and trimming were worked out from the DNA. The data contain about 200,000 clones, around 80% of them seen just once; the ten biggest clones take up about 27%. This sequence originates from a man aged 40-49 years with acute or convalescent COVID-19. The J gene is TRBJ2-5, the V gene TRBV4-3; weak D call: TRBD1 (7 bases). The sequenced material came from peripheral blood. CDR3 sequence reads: CASSQEFNRGGETQYF. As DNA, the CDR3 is TGCGCCAGCAGCCAAGAGTTCAACAGGGGAGGAGAGACCCAGTACTTC.